This T cell receptor (beta chain) was documented in a study of metastatic and nonmetastatic thyroid tumors. Study details: Repertoires from malignant and benign thyroid patients were compared across blood and tumor or nodule tissue. Whole-study results and caveats: As reported, TCR beta diversity in blood and tumor was significantly higher in malignant thyroid tumors than in benign nodules.

On this clone itself: Its antigen is not identified. A much more abundant neighbour one base away suggests this may be a read error.

As handled by the study authors: Between-group CDR3 differences, defined by clinicopathological status, yielded a distant-metastasis classifier for papillary thyroid cancer. Using MiXCR, TCRdb reanalyzed the PCR reads. TCRdb, rather than the study authors, made the V and J calls. The repertoire holds 25,000 to 35,000 clones, with around 4% as singletons. Patients underwent thyroid surgery, and none had received any treatment before it. CDR3 size: 14 residues. CDR1 is MNHGY and CDR2 is SVAAGI in the germline V gene. V lost 4 bases, J lost 1 base, and 10 bases lay in between. The V gene is TRBV6-9, the J gene TRBJ1-2, with D uncertain. The source of this sequence is a female donor with papillary thyroid cancer or a benign thyroid nodule (not recorded which). Some clones in this sample may be carry-over from other donors' samples. The sample consisted of blood. The CDR3 bases are TGTGCCAGCAGTTTGACGGATTATAACTATGGCTACACCTTC. Protein sequence: CASSLTDYNYGYTF.